This is a list of T cell receptor beta chains from one sample in a study of blood T cell repertoires in COVID-19. Here immunoSEQ multiplex PCR was the method, and the copy in TCRdb shows in-frame clones only, minus some. The sample includes tens of thousands of clones, about 80% of them seen just once. The sequencing sample was made of peripheral blood. These receptors all stem from a human donor in a cohort sampled during active COVID-19. Both conserved end residues are part of each CDR3. Each record gives: D gene, J gene, clone size, V gene, CDR3 protein, CDR3 DNA. The D gene is left open where the match is weak. The size entry is marked missing in some rows and otherwise reads once, few, many or a size class.

>-|TRBJ1-2|-|TRBV5-5
CASSTSGNYGYTF
TGTGCCAGCAGCACCTCGGGGAACTATGGCTACACCTTC
>-|TRBJ2-2|few|TRBV9
CASSVLGYLNTGELFF
TGTGCCAGCAGCGTCCTGGGCTACCTGAACACCGGGGAGCTGTTTTTT
>-|TRBJ2-3|-|TRBV7-9
CASSRGSGSTDTQYF
TGTGCCAGCAGCCGGGGGAGCGGGAGCACAGATACGCAGTATTTT
>TRBD1|TRBJ1-1|-|TRBV9
CASSQTGVGTEAFF
TGTGCCAGCAGTCAGACAGGGGTGGGCACTGAAGCTTTCTTT
>-|TRBJ2-5|-|TRBV23-1
CASSQPPGKWHQETQYF
TGCGCCAGCAGTCAACCTCCCGGGAAATGGCACCAAGAGACCCAGTACTTC
>TRBD1|TRBJ1-2|-|TRBV9
CASSVGTGGNGYTF
TGTGCCAGCAGCGTTGGGACAGGGGGCAATGGCTACACCTTC
>TRBD2|TRBJ2-1|-|TRBV2
CASKLGSGAYNEQFF
TGTGCCAGCAAGTTAGGTAGCGGGGCCTACAATGAGCAGTTCTTC
>TRBD1|TRBJ2-7|-|TRBV15
CATSSDWTGGVFYEQYF
TGTGCCACCAGCAGTGACTGGACAGGGGGCGTTTTCTACGAGCAGTACTTC
>TRBD1|TRBJ1-2|-|TRBV5-1
CASSLGQGNGYTF
TGCGCCAGCAGCTTGGGACAGGGAAATGGCTACACCTTC
>-|TRBJ2-7|-|TRBV10-3
CAIMQDGEGYF
TGTGCCATCATGCAGGACGGTGAGGGGTACTTC
>-|TRBJ2-5|-|TRBV4-1
CASSQGPQETQYF
TGCGCCAGCAGCCAAGGGCCCCAGGAGACCCAGTACTTC
>-|TRBJ2-7|few|TRBV5-4
CASSLGGGSSYEQYF
TGTGCCAGCAGCTTGGGGGGGGGCAGCTCCTACGAGCAGTACTTC
>-|TRBJ2-5|-|TRBV15
CATSRDLRESEETQYF
TGTGCCACCAGCAGAGATCTCCGTGAAAGCGAAGAGACCCAGTACTTC
>TRBD2|TRBJ2-1|-|TRBV28
CASSSSGGSREQFF
TGTGCCAGCAGTTCTAGCGGGGGGTCACGGGAGCAGTTCTTC
>TRBD1|TRBJ1-1|-|TRBV7-2
CAVKVTGGTEAFF
TGTGCCGTCAAAGTGACAGGGGGCACTGAAGCTTTCTTT
>TRBD2|TRBJ2-3|-|TRBV7-2
CASSQIGGSYTDTQYF
TGTGCCAGCAGCCAAATAGGCGGGAGCTACACAGATACGCAGTATTTT
>TRBD1|TRBJ2-5|hyperexpanded|TRBV10-2
CASKQGVETQYF
TGCGCCAGCAAACAGGGGGTAGAGACCCAGTACTTC
>-|TRBJ2-1|-|TRBV9
CASSPRDNEQFF
TGTGCCAGCAGCCCCCGGGACAATGAGCAGTTCTTC
>TRBD1|TRBJ1-2|-|TRBV7-9
CASSFGQGKANYGYTF
TGTGCCAGCAGCTTTGGACAGGGCAAAGCTAACTATGGCTACACCTTC
>-|TRBJ2-6|-|TRBV6-2/TRBV6-3
CASSSRDTYSSGANVLTF
TGTGCCAGCAGTAGTCGGGACACTTACTCCTCTGGGGCCAACGTCCTGACTTTC
>-|TRBJ2-3|-|TRBV9
CASSIRGDLQGDTQYF
TGTGCCAGCAGCATCAGGGGGGACCTGCAAGGAGATACGCAGTATTTT
>TRBD2|TRBJ2-5|-|TRBV29-1
CSVEPGGEETQYF
TGCAGCGTTGAACCCGGGGGGGAGGAGACCCAGTACTTC
>TRBD1|TRBJ1-3|-|TRBV13
CASSLQGDSGNTIYF
TGTGCCAGCAGCTTACAGGGGGATTCTGGAAACACCATATATTTT
>TRBD1|TRBJ2-7|-|TRBV2
CASGDRVGSYEQYF
TGTGCCAGCGGGGACAGGGTGGGCTCCTACGAGCAGTACTTC
>TRBD2|TRBJ2-3|once|TRBV5-1
CASSLLSGGATDTQYF
TGCGCCAGCAGCTTGCTAAGCGGGGGGGCCACAGATACGCAGTATTTT
>TRBD1|TRBJ2-3|once|TRBV29-1
CSVRTGGTDTQYF
TGCAGCGTTCGGACAGGGGGCACAGATACGCAGTATTTT
>TRBD1|TRBJ1-1|-|TRBV2
CASREDRDRGTEAFF
TGTGCCAGCAGGGAAGACAGGGACCGCGGCACTGAAGCTTTCTTT
>-|TRBJ2-2|-|TRBV6-4
CASSDSITRSGELFF
TGTGCCAGCAGTGACTCGATTACTCGGTCCGGGGAGCTGTTTTTT
>TRBD2|TRBJ2-3|once|TRBV10-2
CATRTSGTDTQYF
TGCGCCACCCGGACTAGCGGCACAGATACGCAGTATTTT
>TRBD1|TRBJ2-2|-|TRBV7-8
CASSLQGQGNTGELFF
TGTGCCAGCAGCCTTCAGGGACAGGGAAACACCGGGGAGCTGTTTTTT
>-|TRBJ2-7|-|TRBV6-6
CASSSDPRGYEQYF
TGTGCCAGCAGTTCCGATCCCAGGGGCTACGAGCAGTACTTC
>TRBD2|TRBJ2-7|-|TRBV7-2
CASSLSSGGSPGSYEQYF
TGTGCCAGCAGCTTATCTAGCGGGGGGTCTCCCGGCTCCTACGAGCAGTACTTC
>TRBD1|TRBJ2-7|once|TRBV6-5
CASSFQGDDYEQYF
TGTGCCAGCAGTTTCCAGGGGGACGACTACGAGCAGTACTTC
>-|TRBJ1-4|-|TRBV3-1/TRBV3-2
CASSQDQGEKLFF
TGTGCCAGCAGCCAAGACCAGGGTGAAAAACTGTTTTTT
>TRBD1|TRBJ1-1|few|TRBV28
CASRTGLSTEAFF
TGTGCCAGCAGGACAGGGCTGAGCACTGAAGCTTTCTTT
>-|TRBJ1-1|-|TRBV28
CASSLGQQNTEAFF
TGTGCCAGCAGTTTAGGACAGCAGAACACTGAAGCTTTCTTT
>TRBD2|TRBJ2-3|-|TRBV15
CATSRDKGLATDTQYF
TGTGCCACCAGCAGAGATAAAGGACTAGCGACAGATACGCAGTATTTT
>TRBD1|TRBJ1-1|few|TRBV9
CASSETGGGEAFF
TGTGCCAGCAGCGAAACAGGGGGTGGGGAAGCTTTCTTT
>-|TRBJ1-5|-|TRBV19
CASSLDEGNQPQHF
TGTGCCAGTAGTCTCGACGAGGGCAATCAGCCCCAGCATTTT
>-|TRBJ2-1|-|TRBV29-1
CSGHGQKSSYNEQFF
TGCAGCGGTCACGGACAGAAGAGCTCCTACAATGAGCAGTTCTTC
>TRBD1|TRBJ1-1|-|TRBV14
CASSQDWDRGTEAFF
TGTGCCAGCAGCCAAGATTGGGACAGGGGCACTGAAGCTTTCTTT
>-|TRBJ2-5|-|TRBV7-9
CASSLSGDIRETQYF
TGTGCCAGCAGCTTATCCGGGGACATCAGAGAGACCCAGTACTTC
>-|TRBJ2-3|-|TRBV7-2
CASSSVGTSTDTQYF
TGTGCCAGCAGCTCGGTCGGTACTAGCACAGATACGCAGTATTTT
>TRBD1|TRBJ2-5|-|TRBV10-2
CASGQGTGTQYF
TGCGCCAGTGGACAGGGAACGGGGACCCAGTACTTC
>-|TRBJ2-5|few|TRBV5-1
CASSLFGGGETQYF
TGCGCCAGCAGCTTGTTTGGGGGAGGAGAGACCCAGTACTTC
>-|TRBJ1-5|-|TRBV18
CASSPRGGDRNQPQHF
TGTGCCAGCTCACCACGAGGGGGGGACCGCAATCAGCCCCAGCATTTT
>-|TRBJ1-2|-|TRBV5-6
CASSPNGHNYGYTF
TGTGCCAGCAGCCCTAACGGACACAACTATGGCTACACCTTC
>TRBD2|TRBJ2-1|-|TRBV28
CASQGLVYNEQFF
TGTGCCAGCCAGGGACTAGTCTACAATGAGCAGTTCTTC
>-|TRBJ1-6|-|TRBV19
CASRRGNNLPLHF
TGTGCCAGTAGGCGGGGGAATAATTTACCCCTCCACTTT
>TRBD1|TRBJ1-1|-|TRBV5-4
CASSGQENRGTEAFF
TGTGCCAGCAGCGGACAGGAAAACCGGGGCACTGAAGCTTTCTTT
>-|TRBJ2-7|-|TRBV11-3
CASSLGSEFDEQYF
TGTGCCAGCAGCTTAGGGTCGGAGTTTGACGAGCAGTACTTC
>TRBD1|TRBJ2-1|-|TRBV19
CASSNPGTARGNEQFF
TGTGCCAGTAGTAACCCTGGGACAGCCAGGGGGAATGAGCAGTTCTTC
>-|TRBJ2-3|-|TRBV9
CASSGHSTDTQYF
TGTGCCAGCAGCGGACATAGCACAGATACGCAGTATTTT
>-|TRBJ1-4|-|TRBV28
CASSLAFGTNEKLFF
TGTGCCAGCAGTTTAGCCTTCGGTACTAATGAAAAACTGTTTTTT
>TRBD2|TRBJ2-2|-|TRBV5-1
CASSPGTSATGELFF
TGCGCCAGCAGCCCGGGGACTAGCGCCACCGGGGAGCTGTTTTTT